This TCR beta chain was documented in a study of shared clonotypes between healthy human individuals. In the study overall: For every donor, three CD4 naive, three CD4 memory, two CD8 naive and one CD8 memory plates were used. Notes on the study in general: Compared with memory subsets, naive subsets generally had larger estimated richness.

The V gene lost 9 bases and the J gene lost 0 bases, with 5 bases spanning the gap. The CDR3 is 12 amino acids. CDR1 is LNHDA and CDR2 is SQIVND in the germline V gene (reference sequence). The table came from immunoSEQ multiplex PCR; TCRdb's copy has only in-frame clones and leaves some out. Found here are about a million clones, about 76% of them singletons; the top ten hold less than 1.5%. Caucasian adults residing in Nashville, Tennessee made up all the donors. CD4+ cells yielded CD45RA+ naive and CD45RA-negative memory subsets. Points on this clone: Its matching antigen is unknown.

Input material: memory CD4+ T cells sorted from blood. As for subset: CD45RA-negative fraction. The V gene is TRBV19, the J gene TRBJ2-2; D remains unclear. The receptor was derived from a man aged 18 to 30 in good health. The DNA of the CDR3 is TGTGCCAGCGGCCCGAACACCGGGGAGCTGTTTTTT. It yields the protein CASGPNTGELFF.